These 28 T cell receptor beta chains share one sample of origin, sequenced in a study of blood T cell repertoires in COVID-19. Generated by immunoSEQ multiplex PCR, the TCRdb table keeps only in-frame clones and is missing some. This sample has over 200,000 clones, with 85% to 90% found just once. Specimen: peripheral blood. The receptors stem from a man in his sixties who had recovered from COVID-19.

The chain joins TRBV28 to TRBJ1-2; TRBD1 is a possible D gene (6 bases). Germline V gene sequence: CDR1 MDHEN, CDR2 SYDVKM. This CDR3 region has 15 residues. Deletions cut 6 bases from V and 3 bases from J, with 17 bases between. The CDR3 DNA reads as TGTGCCAGCAGCCGTAATGACAGGCCGGACTATGGCTACACCTTC. Amino acid sequence: CASSRNDRPDYGYTF.

This chain joins TRBV5-4 and TRBJ1-4; D might be TRBD1 (5 bases). Trimming took 3 bases from V and 4 from J, leaving 10 bases between them. Per the germline V gene, CDR1 is SGHNT and CDR2 is YYREEE (reference sequence). This CDR3 is built from 14 residues. The DNA of the CDR3 is TGTGCCAGCAGCTCCAGGGTCAGTAATGAAAAACTGTTTTTT. This gives the protein CASSSRVSNEKLFF. Based on the CDR3 plus reference TRBV5-4 and TRBJ1-4, the full variable domain is ETGVTQSPTHLIKTRGQQVTLRCSSQSGHNTVSWYQQALGQGPQFIFQYYREEENGRGNFPPRFSGLQFPNYSSELNVNALELDDSALYLCASSSRVSNEKLFFGSGTQLSVL.

The gene calls are TRBV10-2 and TRBJ1-5; D is possibly TRBD1 (5 bases). The CDR3 is 15 residues long. CDR1 WSHSY and CDR2 SAAADI come from the germline V gene. Trimming shortened V by 6 bases and J by 0 bases, and 12 bases separated the two germline ends. This CDR3 is CASRQDTLSNQPQHF. The CDR3 DNA reads as TGCGCCAGCAGACAGGACACCCTTAGCAATCAGCCCCAGCATTTT.

This sequence joins TRBV6-4 and TRBJ1-2; 7 nucleotides line up with TRBD1. CDR1 is MRHNA, CDR2 SNTAGT, per germline. V lost 3 bases to trimming and J lost 8 bases; unmatched junction nucleotides: 9. The CDR3 sequence is 14 residues long. This CDR3 is CASSEEGAGLGYTF. The CDR3 DNA is TGTGCCAGCAGTGAAGAGGGGGCCGGGCTGGGCTACACCTTC.

The chain uses TRBV3-1 (or the pseudogene TRBV3-2) and TRBJ1-1; D might be TRBD1 (5 bases). V gave up 4 bases and J gave up 7 bases, with 22 bases separating them. The CDR3 has 16 amino acids. Germline values: CDR1 LGHDT, CDR2 YNNKEL (reference sequence). The CDR3 DNA reads as TGTGCCAGCAGCCGAACGACCTTCTGGACACCCGATGAAGCTTTCTTT. It yields the protein CASSRTTFWTPDEAFF.

The chain links TRBV6-5 to TRBJ2-2; 8 positions match TRBD1. The CDR3 has 14 residues. The V segment lost 5 bases and the J segment 4 bases; nucleotides outside the gene matches: 3. In germline, CDR1 is MNHEY, CDR2 SVGAGI. The CDR3 DNA reads TGTGCCAGCAGTCAGGGGGCTTTCACCGGGGAGCTGTTTTTT. Translating it yields CASSQGAFTGELFF.

The sample holds many counts of this clone. Other nucleotide sequences in the sample specify the same CDR3. The chain is built from TRBV5-4 and TRBJ2-7; the match to TRBD1 covers 10 bases. V dropped 4 bases and J dropped 5; count of bases not matched to a gene: 3. Germline V lookup: CDR1 SGHNT, CDR2 YYREEE (reference sequence). CDR3 size: 13 residues. The CDR3 loop reads CASSRQGADEQYF. DNA of the CDR3: TGTGCCAGCAGCCGACAGGGGGCTGACGAGCAGTACTTC.

The count of this clone is one. The gene calls are TRBV5-6 and TRBJ1-2; the match to TRBD1 covers 7 bases. The CDR3 covers 15 residues. The junction had 9 bases not matched to a gene; V was cut back by 3 bases and J by 4 bases. Germline CDR1 is SGHDT and CDR2 is YYEEEE. The chain's CDR3 is CASSSRDRYLYGYTF. The DNA of the CDR3 is TGTGCCAGCAGCTCCCGGGACAGATATCTCTATGGCTACACCTTC. Drawing the rest from reference TRBV5-6 and TRBJ1-2, the complete variable domain is DAGVTQSPTHLIKTRGQQVTLRCSPKSGHDTVSWYQQALGQGPQFIFQYYEEEERQRGNFPDRFSGHQFPNYSSELNVNALLLGDSALYLCASSSRDRYLYGYTFGSGTRLTVV.

The chain joins TRBV5-1 to TRBJ1-6, with TRBD1 matching over 9 bases. J was trimmed by 10 bases and V by 4 bases; bases with no gene match: 6. CDR3 length equals 14 residues. Germline lookup yields CDR1 SGHRS and CDR2 YFSETQ. Written as DNA, the CDR3 is TGCGCCAGCAGCAGGGGACAGGGATACTCACCCCTCCACTTT. Amino acid sequence: CASSRGQGYSPLHF.

The V gene is TRBV5-1, the J gene TRBJ2-3, with 7 nucleotides matching TRBD2. Germline CDR1 SGHRS, CDR2 YFSETQ. The CDR3 loop spans 15 amino acids. Trimming removed 6 bases from V and 2 bases from J; junction bases left unmatched: 9. CDR3 region: CASTRGTPNTDTQYF. The CDR3 DNA follows: TGCGCCAGCACGCGGGGGACTCCCAACACAGATACGCAGTATTTT. Using reference TRBV5-1 and TRBJ2-3 for the parts outside the CDR3, the full variable domain is KAGVTQTPRYLIKTRGQQVTLSCSPISGHRSVSWYQQTPGQGLQFLFEYFSETQRNKGNFPGRFSGRQFSNSRSEMNVSTLELGDSALYLCASTRGTPNTDTQYFGPGTRLTVL.

This chain uses TRBV7-9 with TRBJ1-2; maybe TRBD1 (5 bases). The germline V gene has CDR1 SEHNR and CDR2 FQNEAQ (reference sequence). Trimming took off 5 bases at V and 4 bases at J, with 14 bases between the two ends. The CDR3 extends over 14 amino acids. The CDR3 spells CASSRAGERYGYTF. The CDR3 DNA sequence: TGTGCCAGCAGCCGGGCGGGGGAGCGCTATGGCTACACCTTC. Combining the CDR3 with reference TRBV7-9 and TRBJ1-2 gives the whole variable domain DTGVSQNPRHKITKRGQNVTFRCDPISEHNRLYWYRQTLGQGPEFLTYFQNEAQLEKSRLLSDRFSAERPKGSFSTLEIQRTEQGDSAMYLCASSRAGERYGYTFGSGTRLTVV.

The rearrangement uses TRBV28 and TRBJ1-4; perhaps TRBD1 as D (5 bases). The CDR3 is made up of 15 amino acids. V lost 6 bases and J 5 bases, leaving 16 bases between the germline ends. Germline assignment: CDR1 MDHEN and CDR2 SYDVKM. CDR3 region: CASSPPGGANEKLFF. CDR3 sequence (DNA): TGTGCCAGCAGCCCCCCGGGGGGAGCAAATGAAAAACTGTTTTTT.

This chain links TRBV30 with TRBJ2-5; D may be TRBD2 (5 bases). CDR1 is GTSNPN, CDR2 SVGIG, per germline (reference sequence). CDR3 length equals 15 residues. Trimming took 7 bases from V and 7 from J, leaving 25 bases between them. This chain's CDR3 is CAFTQPLSGRGTQYF. DNA for the CDR3: TGTGCCTTTACCCAGCCGCTTTCGGGTCGGGGGACCCAGTACTTC.

The chain employs TRBV24-1 and TRBJ1-2; perhaps TRBD1 as D (5 bases). Germline assignment: CDR1 KGHDR and CDR2 SFDVKD. Trimming cost V 9 bases and J 4 bases, with 14 bases left between them. This CDR3 is 13 amino acids long. The CDR3 sequence: CATPSTVSYGYTF. The CDR3 coding sequence is TGTGCCACCCCCTCGACAGTTTCCTATGGCTACACCTTC.

The CDR3 sequence: CAWSPQAPGSYEQYF. CDR3 nucleotide sequence: TGTGCCTGGTCCCCCCAGGCCCCCGGTTCCTACGAGCAGTACTTC. This chain connects TRBV30 to TRBJ2-7, with D unclear. V was clipped by 5 bases and J by 1 base, with 18 bases between them. Germline V gene data show CDR1 as GTSNPN and CDR2 as SVGIG (reference sequence). The CDR3 consists of 15 residues.

This chain joins TRBV14 and TRBJ2-5, with D maybe TRBD1 (6 bases). There are 16 residues in the CDR3. CDR1 and CDR2 (germline): SGHDN, FVKESK. The ends were cut back, 4 bases at V and 5 bases at J, with 20 bases in the middle. CDR3 DNA sequence: TGTGCCAGCAGCCCCTATCTACAGGGACCTAGCGAGACCCAGTACTTC. Translation gives CASSPYLQGPSETQYF.

V gene TRBV30 combines with J gene TRBJ1-5; D may be TRBD1 (5 bases). V lost 4 bases and J lost 0, with 16 bases in between. The CDR3 has 16 residues. The germline V gene encodes CDR1 GTSNPN and CDR2 SVGIG (reference sequence). The CDR3 spells CAWTLRTPDSNQPQHF. CDR3 bases: TGTGCCTGGACTCTAAGGACACCTGATAGCAATCAGCCCCAGCATTTT.

This chain links TRBV24-1 with TRBJ2-7; TRBD2 might be the D (7 bases). CDR3 length: 13 residues. V was pared by 9 bases and J by 1 base, with 12 bases between. The germline gives CDR1 KGHDR, CDR2 SFDVKD. CDR3 in DNA: TGTGCCACCGCGGGGGCCCATTCCTACGAGCAGTACTTC. Its protein is CATAGAHSYEQYF.

The rearrangement joins TRBV5-1 to TRBJ1-4, with D tentatively TRBD1 (6 bases). The germline gives CDR1 SGHRS, CDR2 YFSETQ. The CDR3 loop spans 14 amino acids. Trimming took off 7 bases at V and 6 bases at J, with 16 bases between the two ends. CDR3 DNA: TGCGCCAGCTCAAACGGGGGGGCGGATGAAAAACTGTTTTTT. Translation gives CASSNGGADEKLFF.

The chain employs TRBV29-1 and TRBJ2-3; TRBD1 agrees at 10 bases. The V segment lost 7 bases and the J segment 4 bases; nucleotides outside the gene matches: 11. CDR1 is SQVTM, CDR2 ANQGSEA, per germline. This CDR3 has 15 amino acids. CDR3 residues: CSASPGQGFADTQYF. CDR3 bases: TGCAGCGCGAGCCCGGGACAGGGGTTCGCAGATACGCAGTATTTT.

V gene TRBV30 combines with J gene TRBJ2-1, with TRBD2 matching 11 bases. The CDR3 totals 14 residues. The ends lost 3 bases at V and 8 bases at J; junction bases unmatched: 6. Germline-derived CDR1 and CDR2 are GTSNPN and SVGIG (reference sequence). In DNA form, the CDR3 reads TGTGCCTGGAGCCGGAGACTAGCGGGGCATGAGCAGTTCTTC. Encoded protein: CAWSRRLAGHEQFF.

V and J are TRBV9 and TRBJ2-7, with a weak D call TRBD2 (6 bases). Germline CDR1 is SGDLS and CDR2 is YYNGEE. Trimming left V 1 base short and J 2 bases short, with 10 bases between. The CDR3 is 14 residues long. The CDR3 here is CASSVTGLTYEQYF. CDR3 bases: TGTGCCAGCAGCGTAACCGGACTAACCTACGAGCAGTACTTC.

This rearrangement joins TRBV6-5 to TRBJ2-7, with D perhaps matching TRBD1 (5 bases). Germline assignment: CDR1 MNHEY and CDR2 SVGAGI. The CDR3 totals 15 residues. V lost 5 bases and J lost 1, with 15 bases in between. The CDR3 DNA is TGTGCCAGCAGTCCAACGGACACAGGTTCCTACGAGCAGTACTTC. This codes for CASSPTDTGSYEQYF.

This clone was seen just once. The chain is built from TRBV5-1 and TRBJ1-1; perhaps TRBD1 as D (6 bases). Germline loops: CDR1 SGHRS, CDR2 YFSETQ. The CDR3 extends over 15 amino acids. The V and J ends lost 2 bases and 1 base respectively, with 12 bases between them. The CDR3 nucleotides read TGCGCCAGCAGCTTAGCAGGGGCGCCGAACACTGAAGCTTTCTTT. As protein: CASSLAGAPNTEAFF.

This clone appeared a single time. The chain couples TRBV2 to TRBJ1-1; TRBD1 agrees at 10 bases. The CDR3 loop spans 14 amino acids. The germline CDR1 and CDR2 sequences are SNHLY and FYNNEI. The V gene end was trimmed by 7 bases and the J gene end by 4 bases; junction bases not matched to a gene: 6. CDR3: CASKATGGTTEAFF. The CDR3 DNA reads TGTGCCAGCAAAGCGACAGGGGGCACCACTGAAGCTTTCTTT.

The chain combines TRBV5-4 with TRBJ2-7; possibly TRBD2 for D (5 bases). V was pared by 6 bases and J by 2 bases, with 12 bases between. The CDR3 is 13 amino acids. CDR1 SGHNT and CDR2 YYREEE come from the germline V gene (reference sequence). The CDR3 region is CASTQDGAYEQYF. The CDR3 DNA sequence: TGTGCCAGCACCCAAGACGGGGCCTACGAGCAGTACTTC.

The rearrangement links TRBV30 to TRBJ2-1; a weak D match, TRBD2 (6 bases). The CDR3 covers 14 residues. The V gene's germline CDR1 is GTSNPN and CDR2 SVGIG (reference sequence). V dropped 2 bases and J dropped 6 bases, with 14 bases sitting between them. The chain's CDR3 is CAWSSLGLGNEQFF. In DNA, the CDR3 is TGTGCCTGGAGTTCATTGGGACTCGGCAATGAGCAGTTCTTC.

Comments on this clone: The same CDR3 can be traced to other DNA sequences in this sample. The chain couples TRBV5-1 to TRBJ2-3; perhaps TRBD2 as D (6 bases). Per the germline V gene, CDR1 is SGHRS and CDR2 is YFSETQ. The CDR3 consists of 15 residues. V was pared by 2 bases and J by 0 bases, with 10 bases between. The CDR3 sequence is CASSLDGTSTDTQYF. In nucleotides, the CDR3 is TGCGCCAGCAGCTTAGACGGGACTAGCACAGATACGCAGTATTTT.